These T cell receptor beta chains were read from a single sample in a study of cytomegalovirus exposure and HLA in healthy donors. Sequencing used immunoSEQ multiplex PCR; TCRdb keeps in-frame clones, though not all of them. Of roughly 100,000 clones in the sample, less than 85% were seen once. The sample consisted of PBMCs. The source of these receptors is an older woman in good health and CMV-seropositive. The CDR3 runs from the conserved cysteine through the conserved F or W. D genes are given only for firm matches. Not all rows give a size; the values are once, few, many and, for expanded clones, a class.

clone_size: once; v_call: TRBV18; d_call: TRBD1; j_call: TRBJ2-5; cdr3_aa: CASSAGTGWETQYF; cdr3_nt: TGTGCCAGCTCAGCGGGGACAGGTTGGGAGACCCAGTACTTC
clone_size: -; v_call: TRBV18; d_call: TRBD1; j_call: TRBJ2-4; cdr3_aa: CASSQGERAKNIQYF; cdr3_nt: TGTGCCAGCTCCCAGGGGGAAAGGGCCAAAAACATTCAGTACTTC
clone_size: once; v_call: TRBV7-6; d_call: -; j_call: TRBJ1-2; cdr3_aa: CASSERRGGGYTF; cdr3_nt: TGTGCCAGCAGCGAACGGAGAGGCGGCGGCTACACCTTC
clone_size: -; v_call: TRBV5-1; d_call: TRBD1; j_call: TRBJ1-3; cdr3_aa: CASSLAGGAFTGNTIYF; cdr3_nt: TGCGCCAGCAGCTTGGCAGGGGGCGCGTTTACTGGAAACACCATATATTTT
clone_size: -; v_call: TRBV5-1; d_call: -; j_call: TRBJ1-4; cdr3_aa: CASSLSRGEKLFF; cdr3_nt: TGCGCCAGCAGCTTGTCTCGCGGGGAAAAACTGTTTTTT
clone_size: -; v_call: TRBV13; d_call: -; j_call: TRBJ2-7; cdr3_aa: CASSLGLRGQQYF; cdr3_nt: TGTGCCAGCAGCTTAGGCTTAAGGGGCCAGCAGTACTTC
clone_size: -; v_call: TRBV11-3; d_call: TRBD2; j_call: TRBJ2-7; cdr3_aa: CASSSSGANLEQYF; cdr3_nt: TGTGCCAGCAGCTCCAGCGGGGCCAACCTGGAGCAGTACTTC
clone_size: -; v_call: TRBV10-2; d_call: -; j_call: TRBJ2-5; cdr3_aa: CASSVLAETQYF; cdr3_nt: TGCGCCAGCAGTGTTCTAGCGGAGACCCAGTACTTC
clone_size: -; v_call: TRBV6-5; d_call: -; j_call: TRBJ1-6; cdr3_aa: CASSSYSNSPLHF; cdr3_nt: TGTGCCAGCAGTTCGTACAGCAATTCACCCCTCCACTTT
clone_size: -; v_call: TRBV9; d_call: -; j_call: TRBJ2-7; cdr3_aa: CASSVGQGGYEQYF; cdr3_nt: TGTGCCAGCAGCGTTGGCCAGGGTGGCTACGAGCAGTACTTC
clone_size: -; v_call: TRBV4-2; d_call: TRBD2; j_call: TRBJ2-5; cdr3_aa: CASSQQGTRPQETQYF; cdr3_nt: TGTGCCAGCAGCCAACAAGGGACTAGGCCACAAGAGACCCAGTACTTC
clone_size: once; v_call: TRBV2; d_call: -; j_call: TRBJ2-3; cdr3_aa: CASSEALGGLTDTQYF; cdr3_nt: TGTGCCAGCAGTGAAGCGCTTGGGGGCTTGACAGATACGCAGTATTTT
clone_size: -; v_call: TRBV5-6; d_call: -; j_call: TRBJ2-7; cdr3_aa: CASSFPTEFSYEQYF; cdr3_nt: TGTGCCAGCAGCTTCCCCACCGAGTTTTCCTACGAGCAGTACTTC
clone_size: -; v_call: TRBV28; d_call: -; j_call: TRBJ2-6; cdr3_aa: CASSFGGLVSGANVLTF; cdr3_nt: TGTGCCAGCAGTTTTGGGGGCTTGGTCTCTGGGGCCAACGTCCTGACTTTC
clone_size: -; v_call: TRBV27; d_call: -; j_call: TRBJ2-1; cdr3_aa: CASRFAEVNEQFF; cdr3_nt: TGTGCCAGCAGGTTTGCGGAGGTCAATGAGCAGTTCTTC
clone_size: -; v_call: TRBV27; d_call: -; j_call: TRBJ2-2; cdr3_aa: CASSLFQENTGELFF; cdr3_nt: TGTGCCAGCAGTTTATTTCAGGAGAACACCGGGGAGCTGTTTTTT
clone_size: few; v_call: TRBV6-6; d_call: -; j_call: TRBJ1-1; cdr3_aa: CASSWGGSLEAFF; cdr3_nt: TGTGCCAGCAGTTGGGGAGGGAGCCTTGAAGCTTTCTTT
clone_size: -; v_call: TRBV6-6; d_call: -; j_call: TRBJ2-7; cdr3_aa: CASTLGEGVSYEQYF; cdr3_nt: TGTGCCAGCACCCTTGGCGAGGGGGTAAGTTACGAGCAGTACTTC
clone_size: -; v_call: TRBV7-3; d_call: TRBD2; j_call: TRBJ2-2; cdr3_aa: CASSLNPSGITGELFF; cdr3_nt: TGTGCCAGCAGCTTAAATCCTAGCGGGATCACCGGGGAGCTGTTTTTT
clone_size: once; v_call: TRBV5-6; d_call: -; j_call: TRBJ2-1; cdr3_aa: CASSSGTPIYNEQFF; cdr3_nt: TGTGCCAGCAGCTCCGGGACACCTATATACAATGAGCAGTTCTTC
clone_size: -; v_call: TRBV5-6; d_call: -; j_call: TRBJ2-7; cdr3_aa: CASSLYPNSGEQYF; cdr3_nt: TGTGCCAGCAGCTTGTACCCCAATAGCGGCGAGCAGTACTTC
clone_size: -; v_call: TRBV10-3; d_call: TRBD1; j_call: TRBJ2-7; cdr3_aa: CAISATGEYEQYF; cdr3_nt: TGTGCCATCAGTGCTACAGGGGAGTACGAGCAGTACTTC
clone_size: -; v_call: TRBV5-1; d_call: TRBD2; j_call: TRBJ2-3; cdr3_aa: CASSSSGTFTDTQYF; cdr3_nt: TGCGCCAGCAGCTCTAGCGGAACCTTCACAGATACGCAGTATTTT
clone_size: once; v_call: TRBV4-2; d_call: -; j_call: TRBJ2-1; cdr3_aa: CASSLLGVADSYNEQFF; cdr3_nt: TGTGCCAGCAGCCTCCTTGGGGTAGCGGACTCCTACAATGAGCAGTTCTTC
clone_size: few; v_call: TRBV19; d_call: -; j_call: TRBJ2-1; cdr3_aa: CASRPLGGYNEQFF; cdr3_nt: TGTGCCAGTAGGCCCTTGGGGGGCTACAATGAGCAGTTCTTC
clone_size: -; v_call: TRBV6-1; d_call: TRBD2; j_call: TRBJ2-5; cdr3_aa: CASSGPGRYQETQYF; cdr3_nt: TGTGCCAGCAGTGGCCCCGGGAGGTACCAAGAGACCCAGTACTTC
clone_size: -; v_call: TRBV18; d_call: -; j_call: TRBJ1-4; cdr3_aa: CASSATATNEKLFF; cdr3_nt: TGTGCCAGCTCAGCGACAGCAACTAATGAAAAACTGTTTTTT
clone_size: -; v_call: TRBV12-5; d_call: TRBD1; j_call: TRBJ1-1; cdr3_aa: CASGFAGTGGVPPEAFF; cdr3_nt: TGTGCTAGTGGTTTCGCCGGGACAGGGGGAGTTCCGCCTGAAGCTTTCTTT
clone_size: -; v_call: TRBV7-7; d_call: TRBD1; j_call: TRBJ2-3; cdr3_aa: CASSSSTGSRADTQYF; cdr3_nt: TGTGCTAGCAGCTCGTCGACAGGGTCGAGGGCAGATACGCAGTATTTT
clone_size: -; v_call: TRBV4-1; d_call: TRBD1; j_call: TRBJ2-3; cdr3_aa: CASSQEFQVRGQGNMCTDTQYF; cdr3_nt: TGCGCCAGCAGCCAAGAGTTTCAAGTCAGGGGGCAAGGTAACATGTGCACAGATACGCAGTATTTT